The present T cell receptor beta chain was sequenced within a study of blood T cell repertoires in COVID-19. Study-wide context: COVID-19 samples from acute and convalescent phases originated in the United States, Italy and Spain.

The CDR3 loop spans 15 amino acids. The germline V gene has CDR1 MDHEN and CDR2 SYDVKM. V shed 2 bases and J shed 9 bases, with 17 bases lying between them. Per the original data handling: Estimated nucleated cell counts came from reference gene primer amplification. Libraries were prepared by immunoSEQ multiplex PCR; TCRdb keeps only in-frame clonotypes and omits some of them. V, J and clone size reflect that table, while D and trimming were determined from the DNA. The repertoire holds around 100,000 clones, approximately 87% seen once, with more than 9% in the top ten. The J gene is TRBJ2-1, the V gene TRBV28; a weak D match, TRBD2 (6 bases). The clonotype originates from a woman in her thirties with acute or convalescent COVID-19. The sample consisted of peripheral blood. CDR3 residues: CASSLVVLGGSEQFF. As DNA, the CDR3 is TGTGCCAGCAGTTTAGTGGTCTTGGGGGGTAGTGAGCAGTTCTTC.